Below are 14 T cell receptor beta chains sequenced from a single sample in a study of blood T cell repertoires in COVID-19. TCRdb's copy holds only in-frame clones and misses some; the assay was immunoSEQ multiplex PCR. This table holds 540,000 or so clones, 85% to 90% found once. Sequencing input: peripheral blood. The receptors were sampled from a woman aged 45-65 years with COVID-19, enrolled during active disease.

This clone has a handful of counts. This chain links TRBV5-1 with TRBJ1-6; 9 bases agree with TRBD1. Germline V gene sequence: CDR1 SGHRS, CDR2 YFSETQ. Germline trimming cut 5 bases from V and 9 bases from J; bases unmatched to any gene: 6. The CDR3 sequence is 14 residues long. The CDR3 protein is CASRDTGGSSPLHF. The CDR3 DNA reads TGCGCCAGCAGAGACACAGGGGGCTCTTCACCCCTCCACTTT.

The chain has TRBV10-2 and TRBJ2-2, with a weak D call TRBD1 (8 bases). CDR1 is WSHSY and CDR2 is SAAADI in the germline V gene. The V end lost 6 bases, the J end lost 7 bases, and 15 bases lay between the germline ends. The CDR3 spans 14 residues. DNA of the CDR3: TGCGCCAGCAGCGCGGACAGGGAGGGCGGGGAGCTGTTTTTT. As protein: CASSADREGGELFF.

This clone appeared once. V and J are TRBV7-9 and TRBJ1-2; perhaps TRBD1 as D (6 bases). The germline gives CDR1 SEHNR, CDR2 FQNEAQ (reference sequence). Trimming took 4 bases from V and 0 from J, leaving 12 bases between them. The CDR3 is made up of 15 amino acids. The CDR3: CASSSTGFTNYGYTF. The CDR3 region has the DNA TGTGCCAGCAGCTCCACAGGGTTCACTAACTATGGCTACACCTTC.

This clone was counted a few times. The rearrangement links TRBV29-1 to TRBJ1-1; unclear D gene. CDR1 SQVTM and CDR2 ANQGSEA come from the germline V gene. V dropped 0 bases and J dropped 2 bases, with 10 bases sitting between them. The CDR3 runs 14 residues. The CDR3 nucleotides read TGCAGCGTTGAAGAAACCGGGAGTAACACTGAAGCTTTCTTT. It specifies CSVEETGSNTEAFF.

J is TRBJ1-1 and V is TRBV5-1; D is possibly TRBD1 (6 bases). This CDR3 contains 12 residues. Germline loops: CDR1 SGHRS, CDR2 YFSETQ. Trimming shortened V by 4 bases and J by 5 bases, and 9 bases separated the two germline ends. The CDR3 protein is CASSEGGTEAFF. CDR3 nucleotides: TGCGCCAGCAGCGAAGGGGGTACTGAAGCTTTCTTT. The whole variable domain, remainder taken from reference TRBV5-1 and TRBJ1-1, is KAGVTQTPRYLIKTRGQQVTLSCSPISGHRSVSWYQQTPGQGLQFLFEYFSETQRNKGNFPGRFSGRQFSNSRSEMNVSTLELGDSALYLCASSEGGTEAFFGQGTRLTVV.

The V and J genes are TRBV6-5 and TRBJ1-5, with a weak D call TRBD1 (5 bases). V was trimmed by 4 bases and J by 0 bases, leaving 10 bases between them. The CDR3 totals 15 residues. From germline, CDR1 is MNHEY and CDR2 SVGAGI. The DNA of the CDR3 is TGTGCCAGCAGTTTTCGACAGACTAGCAATCAGCCCCAGCATTTT. It translates to CASSFRQTSNQPQHF.

The rearrangement uses TRBV10-3 and TRBJ1-6; 9 bases are a match to TRBD1. V dropped 7 bases and J dropped 10; count of bases not matched to a gene: 8. The germline CDR1 and CDR2 sequences are ENHRY and SYGVKD. This CDR3 has 14 residues. CDR3 coding DNA: TGTGCCATCACCCCGGACAGGGGAGGATCACCCCTCCACTTT. Translation: CAITPDRGGSPLHF.

This chain connects TRBV3-1 (or the pseudogene TRBV3-2) to TRBJ1-1, with D hard to call. The germline CDR1 and CDR2 sequences are LGHDT and YNNKEL (reference sequence). V was pared by 1 base and J by 4 bases, with 7 bases between. This CDR3 is 13 amino acids long. CDR3: CASSQVGLTEAFF. In DNA, the CDR3 is TGTGCCAGCAGCCAAGTAGGACTCACTGAAGCTTTCTTT.

In nucleotides, the CDR3 is TGCGCCAGCAGCTTGGGACGGGACACCCGTTCAGAGTTAGGTGGCTACACCTTC. Translating it yields CASSLGRDTRSELGGYTF. The rearrangement links TRBV5-1 to TRBJ1-2, with a weak D call TRBD1 (6 bases). CDR3 length equals 18 residues. The ends were cut back, 0 bases at V and 7 bases at J, with 25 bases in the middle. The germline gives CDR1 SGHRS, CDR2 YFSETQ.

This chain joins TRBV5-4 and TRBJ1-6; possible D gene TRBD1, 6 bases. Germline CDR1 SGHNT, CDR2 YYREEE (reference sequence). V gave up 4 bases and J gave up 7 bases, with 15 bases separating them. The CDR3 totals 15 residues. Here the CDR3 reads CASSRESGGNSPLHF. For the CDR3, the DNA is TGTGCCAGCAGCCGAGAAAGTGGGGGCAATTCACCCCTCCACTTT.

This clone has just one count. This chain uses TRBV4-1 with TRBJ2-1; maybe TRBD2 (5 bases). Germline V gives CDR1 MGHRA, CDR2 YSYEKL. Trimming pared 3 bases from V and 6 bases from J, leaving 15 bases between. CDR3 size: 15 residues. The CDR3 is CASSQRASEGNEQFF. As DNA, the CDR3 is TGCGCCAGCAGCCAGAGGGCCTCTGAGGGCAATGAGCAGTTCTTC.

The chain uses TRBV19 and TRBJ1-1, with D possibly being TRBD1 (6 bases). The CDR3 spans 14 residues. V was clipped by 8 bases and J by 0 bases, with 13 bases between them. Germline-derived CDR1 and CDR2 are LNHDA and SQIVND (reference sequence). In DNA, the CDR3 is TGTGCCAGTCGCCGCCAGGGGTTGAACACTGAAGCTTTCTTT. Encoded protein: CASRRQGLNTEAFF.

This clone was found once. This rearrangement joins TRBV9 to TRBJ1-1; maybe TRBD1 (6 bases). This CDR3 comprises 19 residues. The V gene's germline CDR1 is SGDLS and CDR2 YYNGEE. V lost 0 bases to trimming and J lost 0 bases, with 21 bases between them. For the CDR3, the DNA is TGTGCCAGCAGCGTAGCTCGGCAGGGGCGCACCTACTTGAACACTGAAGCTTTCTTT. Amino acids: CASSVARQGRTYLNTEAFF.

The rearrangement uses TRBV5-1 and TRBJ2-2, with 10 bases fitting TRBD1. This CDR3 is 16 amino acids long. The germline V gene has CDR1 SGHRS and CDR2 YFSETQ. Trimming at V came to 4 bases and at J to 7 bases, leaving 10 bases not matched to a gene. CDR3 in amino acids: CASSPPRTGGGGELFF. CDR3 bases: TGCGCCAGCAGCCCCCCCAGGACAGGGGGTGGCGGGGAGCTGTTTTTT.